The present T cell receptor (beta chain) was sequenced within a study of T cell responses to AZD1222 COVID-19 vaccine. Study overall: Pooled samples include second doses given at about 4 or 12 weeks. Study outcomes and limitations: White British people made up most donors, females outnumbered males, and clonal diversity was possibly underestimated. Baseline seropositivity occurred in only a handful of AZD1222 recipients.

V lost 6 bases to trimming and J lost 7 bases, with 13 bases between them. The CDR3 has 13 residues. Assay used: immunoSEQ multiplex PCR; TCRdb lists only in-frame clones, some missing. The sample has 120,000 or so clones, around 90% seen once; the top ten hold approximately 1.5%. About this clone: Its matching antigen is unknown.

J is TRBJ1-5 and V is TRBV12-3 or TRBV12-4; D might be TRBD1 (5 bases). This TCR was recovered from an adult in good health. The sequencing used peripheral blood, collected on day 0 of AZD1222 vaccination. CDR3 amino acids: CASRGRGGQPQHF. For the CDR3, the DNA is TGTGCCAGCAGGGGCCGGGGGGGACAGCCCCAGCATTTT.